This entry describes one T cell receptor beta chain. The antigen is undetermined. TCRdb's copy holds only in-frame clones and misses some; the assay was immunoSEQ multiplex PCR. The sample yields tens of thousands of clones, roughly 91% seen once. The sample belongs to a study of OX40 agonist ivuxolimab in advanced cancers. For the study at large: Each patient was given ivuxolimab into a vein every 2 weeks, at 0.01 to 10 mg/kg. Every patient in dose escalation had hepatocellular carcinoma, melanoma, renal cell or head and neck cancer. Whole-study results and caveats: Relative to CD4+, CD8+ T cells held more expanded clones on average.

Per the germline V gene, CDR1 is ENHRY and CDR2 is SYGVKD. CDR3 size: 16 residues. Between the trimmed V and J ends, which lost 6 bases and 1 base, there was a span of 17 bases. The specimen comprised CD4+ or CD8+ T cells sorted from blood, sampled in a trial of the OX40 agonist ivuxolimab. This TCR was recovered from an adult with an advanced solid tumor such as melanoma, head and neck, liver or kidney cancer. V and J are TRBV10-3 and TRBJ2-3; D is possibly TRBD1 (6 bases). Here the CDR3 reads CAIRALGTRGTDTQYF. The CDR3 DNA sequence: TGTGCCATCAGGGCCCTAGGGACAAGAGGCACAGATACGCAGTATTTT.